Described below is a single T cell receptor beta chain sequence and its context. The target antigen is unknown. Random hexamers served to reverse transcribe roughly 0.45 to 1 ug RNA. Across 54 Vbeta and 13 Jbeta, TCR beta CDR3 was amplified with immunoSEQ multiplex PCR. A single record per CDR3 protein comes from TCRdb applying MiXCR to the immunoSEQ multiplex PCR reads. The data contain under 200,000 distinct CDR3 sequences, 90% to 96% of them singletons. The data were taken from a study of CD8 T cells in Susac syndrome. Regarding the study as a whole: As the study acknowledged, the number of individuals who were part of its TCR sequencing and HLA analysis was relatively small. The CD4+ T cell repertoires, which came from Susac syndrome patients, showed no sign of clonal expansion.

The V gene's germline CDR1 is MNHEY and CDR2 SVGEGT. The germline V and J ends were trimmed by 6 bases and 2 bases, with 16 bases remaining between them. The CDR3 loop spans 16 amino acids. Sequencing targeted TCR beta in T cells from blood (CD8+ and CD4+). The receptor was isolated from a human donor with Susac syndrome. The sample was CD4+ T cells from PBMCs. The chain carries TRBV6-2 or TRBV6-3 and TRBJ2-2; tentative D call: TRBD1 (6 bases). The CDR3 DNA is TGTGCCAGCAGGCATGAGGGGACACATAACACCGGGGAGCTGTTTTTT. Translated: CASRHEGTHNTGELFF.